Sequencing of this TCR beta chain was carried out in a study of T-cell memory formation after mild COVID-19 (dated by TCRdb to the early 2020s). A note on the overall study: Most TCR sequence clusters were specific to one of the two donors. T-cell clones expanding and contracting after mild COVID-19 in two donors were tracked by longitudinal TCRalpha and TCRbeta repertoire sequencing. Two young, previously healthy adult volunteers made up the cohort, one male and one female.

Instrument on record: Illumina NovaSeq 6000. Using 5'RACE with constant-segment primers, TCRalpha and TCRbeta cDNA libraries were constructed, with sample barcodes and unique molecular identifiers added in the process. Trizol reagent was used to extract RNA from every sample. Libraries were amplified in two PCR steps, with a second sample barcode and Illumina TruSeq adapters added in the second step. Libraries were sequenced on an Illumina NovaSeq with 2 x 150 bp paired-end reads. The study's processing was this. The reads were demultiplexed and collapsed into UMI-guided consensus sequences using migec v1.2.7. With mixcr v2.1.11, UMI consensuses were aligned to TRA and TRB V and J templates and assembled into clonotypes. A clonotype was counted as expanded or contracted only when both edgeR and NoisET called the clonotype significant, with the noise models trained on biological replicates. For edgeR calls, the cutoffs were a false discovery rate-adjusted p below 0.01 and a log2 fold-change threshold of 1. As an exploratory analysis of dynamics, PCA with hierarchical clustering was applied to max-normalized trajectories of the 1000 most abundant clonotypes. The CD4 or CD8 phenotype of responding clones was assigned using the separately sequenced CD4+ and CD8+ repertoires. TCRdb applied fastp at Q25 and MiXCR to the public reads, then kept only in-frame beta chains. All rows with the same CDR3 protein become a single entry with the most common DNA and genes. These V and J calls rely on TCRdb rather than the paper's analysis. Within this sample are a few hundred thousand distinct CDR3 sequences, with around 15% of them counted one time only. The biggest ten clones account for over 20% of the sample.

Here is what the overall study found, with its caveats: Whether the second-wave clones peaking on day 37 were SARS-CoV-2 specific was not confirmed. Only two mild cases were covered in the study, and larger cohorts including severe cases with pre-infection samples were considered necessary. The detection of some responding clones in pre-infection memory suggests that pre-existing cross-reactive memory T cells joined the SARS-CoV-2 response. Clones that contracted from day 15 to 85 showed balanced CD4/CD8 phenotypes, whereas a second wave of clones that expanded from day 15 to 37 leaned towards CD4+. Contracting CD4+ clones appeared mostly in the CM and EM memory subsets, whereas CD8+ clones were enriched in EMRA.

With regard to this clonotype: Its antigen is still unknown. Per-base quality was not reported, and no clone a single base away is much larger than it.

The germline V gene specifies MNHNS as CDR1 and SASEGT as CDR2. The CDR3 starts with the cysteine, ends with the phenylalanine, and has 13 residues. The kept DNA is CDR3 alone, 39 bases in frame from the first base. V is clipped by 11 bases and J by 9 bases, and the sequence between their germline boundaries is 17 bases long. PBMCs were isolated by Ficoll-Paque density gradient centrifugation. Sequencing used PBMCs or a T cell subset sorted from them (not recorded which). The sequence was obtained from a man aged 18 to 29 who had mild COVID-19 (a few samples of this study predate the infection). The sample titles of this study are shuffled in the database, so cell type and time point are left out; the donor was told from shared clones. Recombination connected TRBV6-1 to TRBJ1-6, with no confidently assigned D gene. The DNA sequence is given as TGTGCCGGCACAAGCAGCGCTAGTTCACCCCTCCACTTT. The resulting protein is CAGTSSASSPLHF.